The 23 T cell receptor beta chains reported below all come from one sample, sequenced in a study of shared clonotypes between healthy human individuals. Sequencing used immunoSEQ multiplex PCR; TCRdb keeps in-frame clones, though not all of them. The sample has approximately 710,000 clones; roughly 91% are singletons. The material sequenced was memory CD8+ T cells from PBMCs. Noted subset: CD45RO+ cells pooled with CCR7-negative TemRA cells. The receptors were sampled from a man younger than 35 in good health. Some clones in this sample may be carry-over from other donors' samples.

The rearrangement uses TRBV27 and TRBJ2-7, with TRBD2 matching 10 bases. CDR3 length: 15 amino acids. The V gene's germline CDR1 is MNHEY and CDR2 SMNVEV (reference sequence). Losses at the gene ends were 5 bases for V and 3 bases for J; bases not matched to a gene: 7. The CDR3 sequence is CASSPRTSGFYEQYF. The CDR3 nucleotides read TGTGCCAGCAGTCCTCGGACTAGCGGCTTCTACGAGCAGTACTTC.

The CDR3 DNA follows: TGTGCCAGCAGCTTAGCCAACGTGGGGGGCCCCTTGACTGAAGCTTTCTTT. Amino acid sequence: CASSLANVGGPLTEAFF. The chain links TRBV7-9 to TRBJ1-1; TRBD1 might be the D (6 bases). The V end lost 0 bases, the J end lost 5 bases, and 19 bases lay between the germline ends. This CDR3 is 17 amino acids long. The germline gives CDR1 SEHNR, CDR2 FQNEAQ (reference sequence).

The V gene is TRBV7-2, the J gene TRBJ2-1, with D tentatively TRBD1 (6 bases). The CDR3 loop spans 15 amino acids. Trimming shortened V by 4 bases and J by 4 bases, and 14 bases separated the two germline ends. Germline values: CDR1 SGHTA, CDR2 FQGNSA. The CDR3 DNA follows: TGTGCCAGCAGCTACAGGACAGCACCGTACAATGAGCAGTTCTTC. This translates into CASSYRTAPYNEQFF.

The genes are TRBV6-4 and TRBJ2-1; 10 bases agree with TRBD1. The CDR3 runs 13 residues. V gave up 10 bases and J gave up 3 bases; unmatched junction bases: 3. CDR1 MRHNA and CDR2 SNTAGT come from the germline V gene. The CDR3 spells CATGTGDYNEQFF. Here the CDR3 DNA reads TGTGCCACCGGGACAGGGGACTACAATGAGCAGTTCTTC.

This rearrangement joins TRBV30 to TRBJ1-2, with D perhaps matching TRBD1 (6 bases). From germline, CDR1 is GTSNPN and CDR2 SVGIG (reference sequence). Trimming shortened V by 3 bases and J by 2 bases, and 13 bases separated the two germline ends. The CDR3 has 14 amino acids. As DNA, the CDR3 is TGTGCCTGGAGAGAGGGGGGGCTAAACTATGGCTACACCTTC. This sequence encodes CAWREGGLNYGYTF.

This chain connects TRBV18 to TRBJ1-3, with D maybe TRBD1 (6 bases). Trimming removed 3 bases from V and 4 bases from J, with 19 bases in between. Germline loops: CDR1 KGHSH, CDR2 LQKENI. The CDR3 sequence is 17 residues long. The CDR3 is CASSPIWRGSKGNTIYF. CDR3 sequence (DNA): TGTGCCAGCTCACCGATCTGGAGGGGGTCGAAGGGAAACACCATATATTTT.

Worth noting for this clone: Other DNA sequences within the sample encode an identical CDR3. The chain couples TRBV5-6 to TRBJ2-7; tentatively, D is TRBD2 (6 bases). CDR1 and CDR2 from the germline V gene are SGHDT and YYEEEE. V shed 4 bases and J shed 7 bases, with 15 bases lying between them. The CDR3 is 13 amino acids. The CDR3: CASSMEGQGEQYF. The CDR3 region has the DNA TGTGCCAGCAGCATGGAGGGCCAGGGTGAGCAGTACTTC.

In the case of this clone: The same CDR3 also results from other DNA sequences found in this sample. This chain uses TRBV7-9 with TRBJ2-1; 10 positions match TRBD1. The CDR3 runs 15 residues. Unmatched junction bases numbered 4, after V lost 4 bases and J lost 4 bases. CDR1 and CDR2 from the germline V gene are SEHNR and FQNEAQ (reference sequence). CDR3 protein: CASSSGTGAYNEQFF. DNA for the CDR3: TGTGCCAGCAGCTCCGGGACAGGGGCTTACAATGAGCAGTTCTTC.

This chain uses TRBV7-6 with TRBJ2-7, with a possible D match to TRBD2 (6 bases). Deletions cut 0 bases from V and 5 bases from J, with 8 bases between. This CDR3 region has 13 residues. Germline CDR1 and CDR2: SGHVS and FNYEAQ. CDR3 sequence (DNA): TGTGCCAGCAGCTTAGCAGGGGAGGACGAGCAGTACTTC. This translates into CASSLAGEDEQYF.

This sequence joins TRBV15 and TRBJ2-5; perhaps TRBD1 as D (5 bases). This CDR3 comprises 14 residues. Germline CDR1 and CDR2: LNHNV and YYDKDF (reference sequence). The V end lost 5 bases, the J end lost 5 bases, and 15 bases lay between the germline ends. CDR3: CATSRRQPEETQYF. CDR3 in DNA: TGTGCCACCAGCCGGAGACAGCCTGAGGAGACCCAGTACTTC.

The chain employs TRBV6-4 and TRBJ2-1; D unresolved. This CDR3 has 15 amino acids. V lost 0 bases, J lost 4 bases, and 10 bases lay in between. Germline V lookup: CDR1 MRHNA, CDR2 SNTAGT. The CDR3 here is CASSDSGYSYNEQFF. For the CDR3, the DNA is TGTGCCAGCAGTGACTCAGGTTACAGTTACAATGAGCAGTTCTTC.

The V gene is TRBV4-3, the J gene TRBJ1-1, with D hard to call. This CDR3 is built from 14 residues. Looked up from germline, CDR1 is LGHNA and CDR2 is YSLEER. V was shortened by 4 bases and J by 4 bases, with 13 bases between the two germline ends. The CDR3 loop is CASSPTAEGTEAFF. The CDR3 bases are TGCGCCAGCAGCCCCACAGCGGAGGGCACTGAAGCTTTCTTT.

The V call is TRBV21-1, the J call TRBJ2-3; the table's D call TRBD1 went unverified against the DNA. TRBV21-1 is noted as a pseudogene. This CDR3 spans 16 amino acids. Here the CDR3 DNA reads TGTGCCAGCAGCACTACAGGGGTTTGGTATCGAGATACGCAGTATTTT. Translation: CASSTTGVWYRDTQYF.

The chain is built from TRBV13 and TRBJ1-1; D is unresolved. The V end was cut by 1 base, the J end by 4 bases, with 4 bases between. This CDR3 has 12 amino acids. Germline V lookup: CDR1 PRHDT, CDR2 FYEKMQ (reference sequence). CDR3 coding DNA: TGTGCCAGCAGCTTAGAGGGCACTGAAGCTTTCTTT. This gives the protein CASSLEGTEAFF.

The rearrangement links TRBV6-1 to TRBJ2-1; D is unresolved. Germline CDR1 reads MNHNS; CDR2 reads SASEGT. V lost 4 bases to trimming and J lost 4 bases, with 11 bases between them. The length of the CDR3 is 14 residues. The CDR3 reads CASSAFGDYNEQFF. Here the CDR3 DNA reads TGTGCCAGCAGTGCCTTTGGGGATTACAATGAGCAGTTCTTC.

The genes are TRBV9 and TRBJ2-2, with D possibly TRBD1 on 6 matching bases. The V end lost 5 bases, the J end lost 0 bases, and 11 bases lay between the germline ends. Germline CDR1 SGDLS, CDR2 YYNGEE. The CDR3 totals 15 residues. The CDR3, as DNA: TGTGCCAGCAGTGCCACAGGGACGAACACCGGGGAGCTGTTTTTT. The encoded protein is CASSATGTNTGELFF.

The chain recombines TRBV11-2 with TRBJ2-5, with 10 bases lining up with TRBD1. The CDR3 covers 17 residues. The germline V gene has CDR1 SGHAT and CDR2 FQNNGV. J lost 7 bases, V lost 1 base, and 12 bases had no gene match. The DNA for the CDR3 is TGTGCCAGCAGCTTAGGCTTCCGGGACAGGGGCCCTGTGACCCAGTACTTC. As protein: CASSLGFRDRGPVTQYF.

The gene calls are TRBV10-3 and TRBJ2-5; D not certain. V was trimmed by 2 bases and J by 2 bases, leaving 6 bases between them. Germline CDR1 ENHRY, CDR2 SYGVKD. The CDR3 contains 13 residues. For the CDR3, the DNA is TGTGCCATCAGTGAGGTAGGGCAAGAGACCCAGTACTTC. Translating gives CAISEVGQETQYF.

The V gene is TRBV7-6, the J gene TRBJ1-4; tentatively, D is TRBD1 (5 bases). The germline V and J ends were trimmed by 5 bases and 3 bases, with 13 bases remaining between them. This CDR3 comprises 15 residues. In germline, CDR1 is SGHVS, CDR2 FNYEAQ. The CDR3 protein is CASSLPGGSNEKLFF. For the CDR3, the DNA is TGTGCCAGCAGCCTCCCGGGGGGGTCTAATGAAAAACTGTTTTTT.

This rearrangement joins TRBV27 to TRBJ1-4; the match to TRBD1 covers 11 bases. V was pared by 4 bases and J by 6 bases, with 4 bases of the junction left unmatched. The CDR3 extends over 15 amino acids. CDR1 is MNHEY and CDR2 is SMNVEV in the germline V gene (reference sequence). CDR3: CASSSWGQGDEKLFF. CDR3 bases: TGTGCCAGCAGTTCCTGGGGACAGGGGGATGAAAAACTGTTTTTT.

The V gene is TRBV19, the J gene TRBJ1-1, with a tentative D call TRBD1 (5 bases). Trimming left V 10 bases short and J 3 bases short, with 15 bases between. Germline V gene sequence: CDR1 LNHDA, CDR2 SQIVND (reference sequence). The CDR3 covers 13 residues. The CDR3 is CATTWGWDTEAFF. The DNA of the CDR3 is TGTGCCACCACCTGGGGCTGGGACACTGAAGCTTTCTTT. The entire variable domain, with the rest obtained from reference TRBV19 and TRBJ1-1, is as follows: DGGITQSPKYLFRKEGQNVTLSCEQNLNHDAMYWYRQDPGQGLRLIYYSQIVNDFQKGDIAEGYSVSREKKESFPLTVTSAQKNPTAFYLCATTWGWDTEAFFGQGTRLTVV.

The V call is TRBV29-1, the J call TRBJ2-1; tentatively, D is TRBD2 (6 bases). Trimming shortened V by 4 bases and J by 2 bases, and 12 bases separated the two germline ends. Germline values: CDR1 SQVTM, CDR2 ANQGSEA. The CDR3 loop spans 14 amino acids. This CDR3 reads CSVVWLATYNEQFF. For the CDR3, the DNA is TGCAGCGTTGTTTGGCTAGCGACCTACAATGAGCAGTTCTTC.

The V and J genes are TRBV7-3 and TRBJ1-1, with a weak D call TRBD1 (6 bases). CDR1 is SGHTA and CDR2 is FQGTGA in the germline V gene. The CDR3 length is 16 residues. V was cut by 5 bases and J by 2 bases, with 18 bases left in between. The CDR3 sequence: CASSPAGEEGNTEAFF. The CDR3 region has the DNA TGTGCCAGCAGCCCCGCAGGGGAGGAGGGAAACACTGAAGCTTTCTTT.